The 30 T cell receptor beta chains below were found in one sample sequenced in a study of shared clonotypes between healthy human individuals. Here immunoSEQ multiplex PCR was the method, and the copy in TCRdb shows in-frame clones only, minus some. The sample holds about 1.1 million clones, more than 75% seen once. Sequenced material: memory CD4+ T cells from PBMCs. Noted subset: CD45RA-negative fraction. These receptors were obtained from a young man in good health. Some clones in this sample may be carry-over from other donors' samples.

V and J are TRBV28 and TRBJ2-7; 10 positions agree with TRBD2. The CDR3 totals 17 residues. J lost 4 bases, V lost 1 base, and 10 bases had no gene match. Germline V CDR1 and CDR2: MDHEN, SYDVKM. The CDR3 nucleotides read TGTGCCAGCAGTTTATTGGCAGCGGGGGGGCCGAGTTACGAGCAGTACTTC. Its protein product is CASSLLAAGGPSYEQYF.

A word on this clone: The sample contains more than one DNA sequence encoding this CDR3. The chain combines TRBV5-1 with TRBJ2-6; the D is unclear. CDR1 and CDR2 from the germline V gene are SGHRS and YFSETQ. With 0 bases removed from V and 0 bases from J, the gap between germline ends came to 4 bases. This CDR3 has 15 residues. The CDR3 loop is CASSLGPSGANVLTF. The CDR3 DNA reads as TGCGCCAGCAGCTTGGGCCCCTCTGGGGCCAACGTCCTGACTTTC.

The DNA of the CDR3 is TGCGCCAGCAGCTTGGAGGGCGGGTTCGGGGACAATGAGCAGTTCTTC. Translated, it gives CASSLEGGFGDNEQFF. J is TRBJ2-1 and V is TRBV5-1; a possible D gene is TRBD2 (5 bases). The germline V gene encodes CDR1 SGHRS and CDR2 YFSETQ. Trimming left V 0 bases short and J 5 bases short, with 15 bases between. The CDR3 runs 16 residues. The full variable domain, completed using reference TRBV5-1 and TRBJ2-1, is KAGVTQTPRYLIKTRGQQVTLSCSPISGHRSVSWYQQTPGQGLQFLFEYFSETQRNKGNFPGRFSGRQFSNSRSEMNVSTLELGDSALYLCASSLEGGFGDNEQFFGPGTRLTVL.

CDR3: CATSRKLMGTGELFF. CDR3 sequence (DNA): TGTGCCACCAGCAGAAAATTAATGGGAACCGGGGAGCTGTTTTTT. V gene TRBV15 combines with J gene TRBJ2-2; D ambiguous. CDR3 length: 15 amino acids. V lost 2 bases and J 5 bases, leaving 12 bases between the germline ends. Per the germline V gene, CDR1 is LNHNV and CDR2 is YYDKDF (reference sequence).

V usage is TRBV29-1 and J usage is TRBJ1-1, with 10 bases matching TRBD1. The CDR3 totals 12 residues. Trimming at V came to 4 bases and at J to 8 bases, leaving 4 bases not matched to a gene. The germline gives CDR1 SQVTM, CDR2 ANQGSEA. The CDR3 is CSVVTGGEEAFF. CDR3 DNA: TGCAGCGTTGTGACAGGGGGCGAAGAAGCTTTCTTT.

The rearrangement links TRBV7-2 to TRBJ2-5, with D perhaps matching TRBD2 (5 bases). CDR3 length: 15 amino acids. In germline, CDR1 is SGHTA, CDR2 FQGNSA. The V and J ends lost 1 base and 4 bases respectively, with 13 bases between them. The chain's CDR3 is CASSLGGWVGETQYF. The CDR3 region has the DNA TGTGCCAGCAGCTTAGGAGGGTGGGTGGGAGAGACCCAGTACTTC.

The rearrangement uses TRBV10-3 and TRBJ2-7, with 9 bases lining up with TRBD2. V was pared by 2 bases and J by 4 bases, with 24 bases of the junction left unmatched. Germline V gene sequence: CDR1 ENHRY, CDR2 SYGVKD. This CDR3 is 21 amino acids long. As DNA, the CDR3 is TGTGCCATCAGTGAGGACTTGGGTTTGGTAGCGGGAGTAAAAAGAGGGTACGAGCAGTACTTC. Protein: CAISEDLGLVAGVKRGYEQYF.

The J gene is TRBJ1-3, the V gene TRBV6-5, with D hard to call. This CDR3 spans 11 amino acids. Trimming cost V 7 bases and J 9 bases, with 10 bases left between them. Germline values: CDR1 MNHEY, CDR2 SVGAGI. The CDR3 region has the DNA TGTGCCAGCAATCGCGAGATCACCATATATTTT. Translation: CASNREITIYF.

The genes are TRBV28 and TRBJ2-7; the match to TRBD2 covers 10 bases. V trimming: 3 bases; J trimming: 2 bases; junction bases outside the gene matches: 7. The CDR3 totals 16 residues. Germline CDR1 MDHEN, CDR2 SYDVKM. Here the CDR3 DNA reads TGTGCCAGCAGTTTTTTTGCTAGCGGGGGAGCCTACGAGCAGTACTTC. Protein: CASSFFASGGAYEQYF.

The rearrangement uses TRBV19 and TRBJ2-2, with 10 bases aligning to TRBD2. CDR1 is LNHDA, CDR2 SQIVND, per germline (reference sequence). The V gene end was trimmed by 5 bases and the J gene end by 6 bases; junction bases not matched to a gene: 9. The CDR3 has 16 residues. CDR3: CASSPGGLAFPGELFF. CDR3 DNA sequence: TGTGCCAGTAGTCCGGGGGGACTAGCGTTTCCCGGGGAGCTGTTTTTT.

As to this clone: A far larger clone is one base from this, pointing to a likely read error. The chain links TRBV11-2 to TRBJ2-2, with D perhaps TRBD1 (6 bases). The CDR3 is 17 residues long. Between the trimmed V and J ends, which lost 5 bases and 9 bases, there was a span of 25 bases. The germline CDR1 and CDR2 sequences are SGHAT and FQNNGV. CDR3 in DNA: TGTGCCAGCAGCCATATACAGGGCTCACGTAAGGCCAGGGAGCTGTTTTTT. It encodes CASSHIQGSRKARELFF.

The V call is TRBV20-1, the J call TRBJ2-1; D may be TRBD1 or TRBD2 (5 bases each). The ends were cut back, 5 bases at V and 7 bases at J, with 6 bases in the middle. This CDR3 comprises 10 residues. Germline V gives CDR1 DFQATT, CDR2 SNEGSKA (reference sequence). The CDR3 coding sequence is TGCAGTGCTTGGGGGAATGAGCAGTTCTTC. This sequence encodes CSAWGNEQFF.

V gene TRBV5-6 combines with J gene TRBJ1-2, with a possible D match to TRBD1 (5 bases). CDR1 is SGHDT and CDR2 is YYEEEE in the germline V gene. Trimming pared 3 bases from V and 0 bases from J, leaving 9 bases between. The CDR3 runs to 14 residues. CDR3 residues: CASSWDRSNYGYTF. Written as DNA, the CDR3 is TGTGCCAGCAGCTGGGACCGGTCTAACTATGGCTACACCTTC. Combining the CDR3 with reference TRBV5-6 and TRBJ1-2 gives the whole variable domain DAGVTQSPTHLIKTRGQQVTLRCSPKSGHDTVSWYQQALGQGPQFIFQYYEEEERQRGNFPDRFSGHQFPNYSSELNVNALLLGDSALYLCASSWDRSNYGYTFGSGTRLTVV.

This chain connects TRBV7-2 to TRBJ2-7; D may be TRBD2 (6 bases). The V gene lost 1 base and the J gene lost 2 bases, with 12 bases spanning the gap. The CDR3 is made up of 15 amino acids. CDR1 and CDR2 (germline): SGHTA, FQGNSA. The CDR3 loop reads CASSLEIGGAYEQYF. DNA for the CDR3: TGTGCCAGCAGCTTAGAGATCGGCGGGGCCTACGAGCAGTACTTC.

Points on this clone: This sequence may be a read error, since a much larger clone differs from it by one base. The sample contains more than one DNA sequence encoding this CDR3. The genes are TRBV2 and TRBJ1-2; D not certain. This CDR3 spans 12 amino acids. The V end lost 2 bases, the J end lost 4 bases, and 5 bases lay between the germline ends. In germline, CDR1 is SNHLY, CDR2 FYNNEI. The CDR3 protein is CASSERSYGYTF. The DNA for the CDR3 is TGTGCCAGCAGTGAACGGAGCTATGGCTACACCTTC.

The J gene is TRBJ1-5, the V gene TRBV18, with D maybe TRBD1 (6 bases). Trimming pared 3 bases from V and 4 bases from J, leaving 10 bases between. There are 14 residues in the CDR3. The germline V gene encodes CDR1 KGHSH and CDR2 LQKENI. The CDR3 protein is CASSPDRINQPQHF. CDR3 nucleotides: TGTGCCAGCTCACCCGACAGGATTAATCAGCCCCAGCATTTT.

The chain employs TRBV5-4 and TRBJ2-6; D not certain. V lost 1 base to trimming and J lost 0 bases, with 5 bases between them. The germline V gene encodes CDR1 SGHNT and CDR2 YYREEE (reference sequence). This CDR3 region has 15 residues. CDR3 DNA: TGTGCCAGCAGCTTGTGGGTCTCTGGGGCCAACGTCCTGACTTTC. Protein product: CASSLWVSGANVLTF.

The chain combines TRBV27 with TRBJ2-1, with 13 bases matching TRBD2. V shed 3 bases and J 2 bases; nucleotides not matched to a gene: 10. From germline, CDR1 is MNHEY and CDR2 SMNVEV (reference sequence). CDR3 length equals 19 residues. CDR3 in amino acids: CASSFLPGTSGNPYNEQFF. The CDR3 DNA is TGTGCCAGCAGTTTCCTTCCCGGGACTAGCGGGAACCCCTACAATGAGCAGTTCTTC.

V and J are TRBV29-1 and TRBJ2-7; TRBD2 matches at 10 bases. V shed 4 bases and J 6 bases; nucleotides not matched to a gene: 6. The CDR3 is made up of 13 amino acids. Germline V gene lookup returns CDR1 SQVTM and CDR2 ANQGSEA. The CDR3 sequence: CSVASGLATEQYF. CDR3 coding DNA: TGCAGCGTTGCATCGGGACTAGCGACCGAGCAGTACTTC.

The rearrangement links TRBV6-4 to TRBJ1-5; D is perhaps TRBD1 (5 bases). The CDR3 spans 17 residues. V was clipped by 7 bases and J by 3 bases, with 22 bases between them. Germline lookup yields CDR1 MRHNA and CDR2 SNTAGT. The CDR3 spells CASTPTRQGENNQPQHF. CDR3 sequence (DNA): TGTGCCAGCACCCCAACGAGGCAGGGTGAAAACAATCAGCCCCAGCATTTT.

The genes are TRBV11-2 and TRBJ1-4, with a weak D call TRBD1 (6 bases). The V and J ends lost 5 bases and 3 bases respectively, with 10 bases between them. This CDR3 spans 14 amino acids. Germline V gene data show CDR1 as SGHAT and CDR2 as FQNNGV. CDR3 region: CASSRGQPNEKLFF. The DNA for the CDR3 is TGTGCCAGCAGCCGGGGGCAACCTAATGAAAAACTGTTTTTT.

The chain uses TRBV7-8 and TRBJ2-1; 7 bases line up with TRBD2. J gave up 0 bases and V 2 bases, and 7 bases lay outside the gene matches. CDR1 is SGHVS and CDR2 is FQNEAQ in the germline V gene. The CDR3 covers 17 residues. The CDR3 region has the DNA TGTGCCAGCAGCTTACTAGCGGCTTCGAGCTCCTACAATGAGCAGTTCTTC. Translation: CASSLLAASSSYNEQFF.

The chain joins TRBV7-3 to TRBJ1-1; 11 bases fit TRBD1. The CDR3 totals 17 residues. Looked up from germline, CDR1 is SGHTA and CDR2 is FQGTGA. V shed 5 bases and J 3 bases; nucleotides not matched to a gene: 11. CDR3 nucleotides: TGTGCCAGCAGCACCCGGACAGGGGGCCCTAGCCACACTGAAGCTTTCTTT. This translates into CASSTRTGGPSHTEAFF.

This chain joins TRBV5-4 and TRBJ2-5, with 7 bases identical to TRBD2. From germline, CDR1 is SGHNT and CDR2 YYREEE (reference sequence). Trimming at V came to 2 bases and at J to 2 bases, leaving 9 bases not matched to a gene. The length of the CDR3 is 16 residues. The CDR3 DNA sequence: TGTGCCAGCAGCTTTGGTGGGAGGGCCGGTCAAGAGACCCAGTACTTC. Translated: CASSFGGRAGQETQYF.

About this clone: With only one base between it and a far larger clone, this is likely a read error. The genes are TRBV6-5 and TRBJ2-7, with D unclear. This CDR3 spans 11 amino acids. V was pared by 3 bases and J by 3 bases, with 3 bases between. CDR1 is MNHEY, CDR2 SVGAGI, per germline. The CDR3 bases are TGTGCCAGCAGTTATGTCTACGAGCAGTACTTC. Translation gives CASSYVYEQYF.

The chain carries TRBV4-1 and TRBJ1-2; 8 bases are a match to TRBD1. The CDR3 is made up of 15 amino acids. J lost 4 bases, V lost 2 bases, and 6 bases had no gene match. The germline CDR1 and CDR2 sequences are MGHRA and YSYEKL. The CDR3 region is CASSQRLQGGYGYTF. Here the CDR3 DNA reads TGCGCCAGCAGCCAACGATTACAGGGGGGCTATGGCTACACCTTC.

The genes are TRBV28 and TRBJ2-5, with D uncertain. The CDR3 is 14 amino acids. Germline assignment: CDR1 MDHEN and CDR2 SYDVKM. Trimming removed 3 bases from V and 5 bases from J, with 13 bases in between. CDR3 nucleotide sequence: TGTGCCAGCAGTTTGCCCAGCCTGGGGGAGACCCAGTACTTC. Translated, it gives CASSLPSLGETQYF. Based on the CDR3 plus reference TRBV28 and TRBJ2-5, the full variable domain is DVKVTQSSRYLVKRTGEKVFLECVQDMDHENMFWYRQDPGLGLRLIYFSYDVKMKEKGDIPEGYSVSREKKERFSLILESASTNQTSMYLCASSLPSLGETQYFGPGTRLLVL.

CDR3 loop: CASSLRGIRTEAFF. The CDR3, as DNA: TGTGCCAGCAGCTTGCGGGGGATTCGGACTGAAGCTTTCTTT. V usage is TRBV5-6 and J usage is TRBJ1-1, with D possibly matching TRBD1 (5 bases). From germline, CDR1 is SGHDT and CDR2 YYEEEE. This CDR3 region has 14 residues. Trimming cost V 1 base and J 5 bases, with 12 bases left between them.

V gene TRBV29-1 combines with J gene TRBJ1-1; maybe TRBD1 (5 bases). The length of the CDR3 is 13 residues. The V end lost 7 bases, the J end lost 1 base, and 13 bases lay between the germline ends. Germline V gene data show CDR1 as SQVTM and CDR2 as ANQGSEA. DNA for the CDR3: TGCAGCGCCCCGGGTGGGGGGAACACTGAAGCTTTCTTT. Translated: CSAPGGGNTEAFF.

The rearrangement joins TRBV19 to TRBJ2-2; TRBD1 matches 11 bases. CDR3 size: 14 residues. Losses at the gene ends were 6 bases for V and 7 bases for J; bases not matched to a gene: 4. CDR1 is LNHDA, CDR2 SQIVND, per germline (reference sequence). CDR3 residues: CASRDRGRIGELFF. The CDR3, as DNA: TGTGCCAGTAGGGACAGGGGGCGCATCGGGGAGCTGTTTTTT.